Included here is one TCR beta chain sequence, with context. Its cognate antigen is unknown. The DNA is left out, because the CDR3 cannot be placed on it with certainty; the CDR3 is given as TCRdb lists it. In terms of origin and age, donors were healthy Caucasian individuals from Russia aged 6 to 90. Germline CDR1 and CDR2: SGHRS and YFSETQ. The CDR3 comprises 18 residues, both ends counted. These data are taken from a study of blood T cells in healthy people across ages. Findings and limits, study-wide: Because donor CMV status was unknown, expanded clonotype changes were possibly confounded.

A second PCR of roughly 7 to 11 cycles used a sample-barcoded 5' primer and a J-beta primer mix. TCRdb redid the calling of the 5' RACE reads with MiXCR, one entry per CDR3 protein. This sample yields 1 million or so distinct CDR3 sequences, of which 20% to 25% are seen a single time; less than 0.75% belongs to the top ten. These data also featured in a second study, about T cells of mothers and their children. As that report states: The sample comes from eight or nine healthy Caucasian donors: mothers and children. M1S, a second-PCR primer, added sample barcodes and 2-4 random nucleotides.

The J gene is TRBJ2-3, the V gene TRBV5-1; TRBD1 is taken as the D call from the table, unchecked against the DNA. Sequenced: blood. The receptor comes from a girl aged 2 to 9 in good health. The CDR3 reads CASSFGPGDVTLTDTQYF.